These 10 T cell receptor beta chains share one sample of origin, sequenced in a study of T cell responses to AZD1222 COVID-19 vaccine. Repertoires were generated with immunoSEQ multiplex PCR, while TCRdb's copy carries only in-frame clones and drops some. Of approximately 92,000 clones listed, about 91% are singletons. Here the sequenced sample was peripheral blood, taken on day 0 of AZD1222 vaccination. The receptors come from an adult in good health.

This clone was observed once. The chain couples TRBV15 to TRBJ2-1; 7 positions match TRBD2. Looked up from germline, CDR1 is LNHNV and CDR2 is YYDKDF (reference sequence). V lost 0 bases, J lost 4 bases, and 3 bases stayed unmatched. The CDR3 spans 15 residues. The chain's CDR3 is CATSRDGGGYNEQFF. The CDR3 DNA follows: TGTGCCACCAGCAGAGATGGGGGAGGGTACAATGAGCAGTTCTTC.

V is TRBV4-2 and J is TRBJ2-2; 9 nucleotides line up with TRBD1. The CDR3 sequence is 16 residues long. Germline lookup yields CDR1 LGHNA and CDR2 YNFKEQ. Trimming removed 4 bases from V and 4 bases from J; junction bases left unmatched: 7. CDR3 in amino acids: CASSPRTGDFTGELFF. Written as DNA, the CDR3 is TGTGCCAGCAGCCCCCGGACAGGGGACTTCACCGGGGAGCTGTTTTTT.

This chain uses TRBV9 with TRBJ1-3; TRBD1 agrees at 10 bases. V lost 3 bases and J lost 5; bases outside the gene matches: 5. Germline CDR1 reads SGDLS; CDR2 reads YYNGEE. The CDR3 extends over 15 amino acids. CDR3 nucleotides: TGTGCCAGCAGCGACTTGACAGGGGGCAGAAACACCATATATTTT. Its protein product is CASSDLTGGRNTIYF.

V usage is TRBV24-1 and J usage is TRBJ2-1; D gene ambiguous. Germline V gene lookup returns CDR1 KGHDR and CDR2 SFDVKD. This CDR3 is 13 amino acids long. V dropped 4 bases and J dropped 5 bases, with 8 bases sitting between them. CDR3 DNA sequence: TGTGCCACCAGTGAAGGAATACACAATGAGCAGTTCTTC. It codes for CATSEGIHNEQFF.

V is TRBV28 and J is TRBJ1-5, with a possible D match to TRBD1 (6 bases). The CDR3 extends over 17 amino acids. The germline V and J ends were trimmed by 3 bases and 0 bases, with 15 bases remaining between them. The germline CDR1 and CDR2 sequences are MDHEN and SYDVKM. The CDR3 region has the DNA TGTGCCAGCAGTTTTGATGGACAGAGTAATAGCAATCAGCCCCAGCATTTT. Protein: CASSFDGQSNSNQPQHF.

The chain recombines TRBV9 with TRBJ2-1, with D perhaps matching TRBD1 (6 bases). The germline V gene has CDR1 SGDLS and CDR2 YYNGEE. V dropped 0 bases and J dropped 5 bases, with 12 bases sitting between them. The CDR3 loop spans 15 amino acids. CDR3 amino acids: CASSVGGPFNNEQFF. In DNA form, the CDR3 reads TGTGCCAGCAGCGTAGGGGGGCCTTTCAACAATGAGCAGTTCTTC.

The chain joins TRBV2 to TRBJ1-1; no clear D. Germline values: CDR1 SNHLY, CDR2 FYNNEI. The CDR3 is 15 amino acids. The V end lost 7 bases, the J end lost 0 bases, and 15 bases lay between the germline ends. In DNA form, the CDR3 reads TGTGCCAGCAACCAAAGGTACAGCATGAACACTGAAGCTTTCTTT. It codes for CASNQRYSMNTEAFF.

The rearrangement joins TRBV18 to TRBJ1-1, with TRBD1 as a possible D gene (6 bases). This CDR3 is 14 amino acids long. V lost 3 bases, J lost 5 bases, and 13 bases lay in between. Germline CDR1 is KGHSH and CDR2 is LQKENI. As DNA, the CDR3 is TGTGCCAGCTCACCGAGGACAGAAGTAACTGAAGCTTTCTTT. This translates into CASSPRTEVTEAFF.

This chain links TRBV7-2 with TRBJ1-5; D is perhaps TRBD1 (5 bases). The CDR3 runs 15 residues. Germline V gene lookup returns CDR1 SGHTA and CDR2 FQGNSA. The V and J ends lost 5 bases and 2 bases respectively, with 13 bases between them. The CDR3 spells CASSGNWGGNQPQHF. The CDR3 DNA is TGTGCCAGCAGCGGGAATTGGGGGGGCAATCAGCCCCAGCATTTT.

This clone is a singleton in its sample. The chain uses TRBV9 and TRBJ1-1; D perhaps matches TRBD1 (5 bases). Germline V gene sequence: CDR1 SGDLS, CDR2 YYNGEE. Trimming pared 2 bases from V and 1 base from J, leaving 6 bases between. The CDR3 runs 13 residues. The CDR3: CASSVTGNTEAFF. CDR3 DNA: TGTGCCAGCAGCGTTACAGGGAACACTGAAGCTTTCTTT.